This T cell receptor (beta chain) was captured by sequencing in a study of TIL therapy for anti-PD-1-resistant metastatic lung cancer. The overall study: Several tumors were EGFR-mutant and two were ALK-rearranged.

Time point indicated: pre-treatment sample, taken before nivolumab and TIL therapy. Trimming stripped 5 bases from V and 1 base from J, with 11 bases between. From germline, CDR1 is SGHTA and CDR2 FQGNSA. The CDR3 has 15 amino acids. As for this clone: Its specificity is not known.

The immunoSEQ assay was v3. Method: immunoSEQ multiplex PCR; TCRdb's copy keeps in-frame clones and lacks some. Altogether about 52,000 clones are present, around three quarters being singletons, with the ten largest covering 4.5% to 5.5%. General study findings and limits: The cohort had more treatment-naive, never-smoker and oncogene-addicted patients than typical.

This specimen consisted of blood, obtained at baseline. The TCR originated in a woman aged 30 to 85 with non-small cell lung cancer. The chain links TRBV7-2 to TRBJ2-2, with D possibly TRBD1 on 6 matching bases. CDR3 protein: CASSLLGGNTGELFF. CDR3 sequence (DNA): TGTGCCAGCAGCCTATTAGGGGGGAACACCGGGGAGCTGTTTTTT.